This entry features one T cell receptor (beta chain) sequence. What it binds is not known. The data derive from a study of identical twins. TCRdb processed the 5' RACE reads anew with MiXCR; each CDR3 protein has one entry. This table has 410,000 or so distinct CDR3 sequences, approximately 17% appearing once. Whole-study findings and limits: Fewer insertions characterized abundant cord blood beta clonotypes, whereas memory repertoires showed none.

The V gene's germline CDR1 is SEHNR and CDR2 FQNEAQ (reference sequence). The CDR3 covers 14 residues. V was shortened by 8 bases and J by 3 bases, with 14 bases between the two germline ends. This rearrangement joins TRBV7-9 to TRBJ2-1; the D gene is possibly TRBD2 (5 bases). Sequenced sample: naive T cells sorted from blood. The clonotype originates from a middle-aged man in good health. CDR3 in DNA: TGTGCCAGCCCCTCCGGGGAGAGCTACAATGAGCAGTTCTTC. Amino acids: CASPSGESYNEQFF.